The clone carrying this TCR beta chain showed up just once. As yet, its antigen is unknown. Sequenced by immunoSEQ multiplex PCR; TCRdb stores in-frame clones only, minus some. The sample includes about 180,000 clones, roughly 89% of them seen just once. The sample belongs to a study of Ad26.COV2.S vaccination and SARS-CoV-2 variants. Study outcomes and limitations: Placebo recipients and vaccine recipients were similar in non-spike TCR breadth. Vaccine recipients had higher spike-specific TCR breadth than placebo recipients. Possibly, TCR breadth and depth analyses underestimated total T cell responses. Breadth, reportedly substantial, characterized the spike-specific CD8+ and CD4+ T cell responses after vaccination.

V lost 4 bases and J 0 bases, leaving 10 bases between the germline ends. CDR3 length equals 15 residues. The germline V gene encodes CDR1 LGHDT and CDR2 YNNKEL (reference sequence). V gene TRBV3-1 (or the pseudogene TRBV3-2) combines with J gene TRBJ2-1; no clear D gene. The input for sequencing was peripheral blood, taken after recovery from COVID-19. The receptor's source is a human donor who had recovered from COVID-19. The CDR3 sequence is CASSRRVSSYNEQFF. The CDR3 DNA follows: TGTGCCAGCAGCCGACGGGTAAGCTCCTACAATGAGCAGTTCTTC.